A single sample is the source of the 18 T cell receptor beta chains below, sequenced in a study of T-cell memory formation after mild COVID-19. TCRdb re-called the 5' RACE reads with MiXCR, one entry per CDR3 protein. The table lists about 320,000 distinct CDR3 sequences, roughly an eighth of them singletons. The sequenced sample was PBMCs or a T cell subset sorted from them (not recorded which). These receptors came from a man aged 18 to 29 who had mild COVID-19 (a few samples of this study predate the infection). Cell type and time point are not known.

The chain recombines TRBV7-8 with TRBJ1-1; D gene uncertain. CDR3 length equals 12 residues. The V gene lost 4 bases and the J gene lost 10 bases, with 13 bases spanning the gap. Germline V gene lookup returns CDR1 SGHVS and CDR2 FQNEAQ. CDR3 DNA sequence: TGTGCCAGCAGCTCCCGGACGGGAGGAGCTTTCTTT. Translation gives CASSSRTGGAFF.

This clonotype was seen a few times. J is TRBJ1-1 and V is TRBV12-3 or TRBV12-4, with D unclear. V gave up 5 bases and J gave up 4 bases, with 14 bases separating them. This CDR3 is 14 amino acids long. In nucleotides, the CDR3 is TGTGCCAGCAGTCCCCGACCATGGGGCACTGAAGCTTTCTTT. Translation gives CASSPRPWGTEAFF.

The gene calls are TRBV7-9 and TRBJ2-3; D uncertain. The V end lost 6 bases, the J end lost 0 bases, and 19 bases lay between the germline ends. This CDR3 has 17 amino acids. Germline V gene lookup returns CDR1 SEHNR and CDR2 FQNEAQ (reference sequence). The CDR3 protein is CASSADDRWESTDTQYF. In DNA form, the CDR3 reads TGTGCCAGCAGTGCTGACGACCGATGGGAAAGCACAGATACGCAGTATTTT.

The chain recombines TRBV18 with TRBJ2-7; 7 nucleotides align to TRBD1. This CDR3 is 14 amino acids long. V shed 3 bases and J 7 bases; nucleotides not matched to a gene: 9. From germline, CDR1 is KGHSH and CDR2 LQKENI. The DNA of the CDR3 is TGTGCCAGCTCACCGCAGACAGGGCCGGGGGAGCAGTACGTC. Translating gives CASSPQTGPGEQYV.

This clonotype has ten or more counts. V and J are TRBV13 and TRBJ1-1, with D tentatively TRBD1 (5 bases). This CDR3 spans 15 amino acids. Germline V gene data show CDR1 as PRHDT and CDR2 as FYEKMQ (reference sequence). V lost 0 bases to trimming and J lost 5 bases, with 13 bases between them. In nucleotides, the CDR3 is TGTGCCAGCAGCTTAGGGGCTGGGGGAGTAACTGAAGCTTTCTTT. Residues: CASSLGAGGVTEAFF.

This clonotype was recorded at least ten times. V gene TRBV7-8 combines with J gene TRBJ2-5, with D maybe TRBD2 (5 bases). Germline V gene sequence: CDR1 SGHVS, CDR2 FQNEAQ. Trimming left V 7 bases short and J 0 bases short, with 9 bases between. This CDR3 comprises 13 residues. DNA of the CDR3: TGTGCCAGCAACCCCGGGGACCAAGAGACCCAGTACTTC. It specifies CASNPGDQETQYF.

This chain connects TRBV5-1 to TRBJ2-7; TRBD1 aligns across 9 bases. The CDR3 sequence is 13 residues long. J gave up 7 bases and V 3 bases, and 5 bases lay outside the gene matches. Looked up from germline, CDR1 is SGHRS and CDR2 is YFSETQ. CDR3 region: CASSYGQGQEQYF. In nucleotides, the CDR3 is TGCGCCAGCAGCTACGGACAGGGGCAAGAGCAGTACTTC. Full variable domain (rest looked up from reference TRBV5-1 and TRBJ2-7): KAGVTQTPRYLIKTRGQQVTLSCSPISGHRSVSWYQQTPGQGLQFLFEYFSETQRNKGNFPGRFSGRQFSNSRSEMNVSTLELGDSALYLCASSYGQGQEQYFGPGTRLTVT.

This clonotype was counted between two and nine times. The rearrangement joins TRBV3-1 to TRBJ2-4, with 7 bases fitting TRBD1. With 0 bases clipped from V and 7 bases from J, the junction kept 6 bases outside the gene matches. CDR1 is LGHDT, CDR2 YNNKEL, per germline (reference sequence). CDR3 length equals 15 residues. The CDR3 region has the DNA TGTGCCAGCAGCCAAGATGTGGGGACAGCCAACATTCAGTACTTC. This translates into CASSQDVGTANIQYF. Based on the CDR3 plus reference TRBV3-1 and TRBJ2-4, the full variable domain is DTAVSQTPKYLVTQMGNDKSIKCEQNLGHDTMYWYKQDSKKFLKIMFSYNNKELIINETVPNRFSPKSPDKAHLNLHINSLELGDSAVYFCASSQDVGTANIQYFGAGTRLSVL.

This clonotype was picked up a small number of times. CDR3 loop: CASSLPSGGESEQFF. CDR3 DNA: TGTGCCAGCAGCTTACCTAGCGGGGGGGAGTCTGAGCAGTTCTTC. This chain links TRBV7-9 with TRBJ2-1; TRBD2 agrees at 12 bases. This CDR3 region has 15 residues. V lost 2 bases, J lost 9 bases, and 5 bases stayed unmatched. The germline CDR1 and CDR2 sequences are SEHNR and FQNEAQ (reference sequence).

This clonotype was detected only a few times. The rearrangement joins TRBV6-5 to TRBJ2-4; D unresolved. Germline CDR1 reads MNHEY; CDR2 reads SVGAGI. This CDR3 has 15 residues. The ends were cut back, 5 bases at V and 0 bases at J, with 11 bases in the middle. The chain's CDR3 is CASSPVGIAKNIQYF. The CDR3 nucleotides are TGTGCCAGCAGTCCCGTAGGTATAGCCAAAAACATTCAGTACTTC.

This clonotype was seen more than once but under ten times. The V gene is TRBV4-2, the J gene TRBJ1-1; 10 positions match TRBD1. Germline CDR1 and CDR2: LGHNA and YNFKEQ. There are 18 residues in the CDR3. Losses at the gene ends were 2 bases for V and 0 bases for J; bases not matched to a gene: 9. DNA of the CDR3: TGTGCCAGCAGCCAAATCCCCGGGACAGGGGACATGAACACTGAAGCTTTCTTT. Translated, it gives CASSQIPGTGDMNTEAFF.

The V and J genes are TRBV6-5 and TRBJ2-1; D unclear. Germline values: CDR1 MNHEY, CDR2 SVGAGI. The CDR3 extends over 12 amino acids. The ends were cut back, 2 bases at V and 9 bases at J, with 8 bases in the middle. CDR3 loop: CASSYGAGEQFF. As DNA, the CDR3 is TGTGCCAGCAGTTACGGCGCCGGTGAGCAGTTCTTC.

This clonotype was detected a few times. This chain connects TRBV29-1 to TRBJ2-1, with TRBD1 as a possible D gene (6 bases). CDR1 is SQVTM, CDR2 ANQGSEA, per germline. V gave up 2 bases and J gave up 7 bases, with 15 bases separating them. There are 14 residues in the CDR3. CDR3 amino acids: CSVERMTGTNEQFF. The CDR3 nucleotides are TGCAGCGTTGAAAGGATGACAGGAACGAATGAGCAGTTCTTC.

This rearrangement joins TRBV3-1 to TRBJ1-1; D ambiguous. There are 15 residues in the CDR3. The V and J ends lost 1 base and 1 base respectively, with 10 bases between them. Germline V CDR1 and CDR2: LGHDT, YNNKEL (reference sequence). CDR3 coding DNA: TGTGCCAGCAGCCAAGGTGACGGAGGGAACACTGAAGCTTTCTTT. It codes for CASSQGDGGNTEAFF.

This chain links TRBV29-1 with TRBJ2-1, with 12 bases fitting TRBD2. CDR1 is SQVTM, CDR2 ANQGSEA, per germline. This CDR3 region has 15 residues. The junction had 8 bases not matched to a gene; V was cut back by 7 bases and J by 4 bases. CDR3 sequence: CSALRGLAGYNEQFF. CDR3 sequence (DNA): TGCAGCGCCCTCCGTGGACTAGCGGGGTACAATGAGCAGTTCTTC.

The J gene is TRBJ2-7, the V gene TRBV2; 9 bases fit TRBD1. Germline CDR1 and CDR2: SNHLY and FYNNEI. The CDR3 extends over 14 amino acids. With V trimmed by 3 bases and J by 4 bases, 4 bases remained unmatched. The CDR3 coding sequence is TGTGCCAGCAGTGAGGGGACAGGGATTTACGAGCAGTACGTC. Residues: CASSEGTGIYEQYV.

This chain uses TRBV18 with TRBJ2-5, with D possibly matching TRBD2 (5 bases). V was clipped by 3 bases and J by 4 bases, with 9 bases between them. The germline V gene has CDR1 KGHSH and CDR2 LQKENI. CDR3 size: 13 residues. CDR3 bases: TGTGCCAGCTCACCGCAGGAGGCAGAGACCCAGTACTTC. Translating it yields CASSPQEAETQYF.

This clonotype has only a few counts. A read error may produce the germline difference seen at one junction end. This chain links TRBV5-1 with TRBJ2-3; D is perhaps TRBD1 or TRBD2 (5 bases each). The CDR3 loop spans 14 amino acids. CDR1 SGHRS and CDR2 YFSETQ come from the germline V gene. The CDR3 region is CASRLGELTDTQYF. The CDR3 DNA follows: TGCGCCAGCAGATTGGGGGAACTCACAGATACGCAGTATTTT.